This T cell receptor beta chain was obtained from a study of radiation and T cells in renal cell carcinoma. General study findings and limits: From baseline, blood top tumor clonotypes peaked at 2 weeks post-radiation.

As concerns this clone: The target antigen is unknown. One junction end disagrees with the germline gene, perhaps due to a read error. Other DNA sequences of this sample code for an identical CDR3.

The time point is: blood 4 weeks post-SBRT, at nephrectomy. Treatment meaning: 15 Gy SBRT to primary tumor, nephrectomy 4 weeks later. Nephrectomy followed 15 Gy stereotactic body radiation by 4 weeks. After SBRT, blood was collected at 2 and 4 weeks, plus baseline. The tumor was a clear cell renal cell carcinoma. Germline V gives CDR1 SGHDT, CDR2 YYEEEE. The CDR3 covers 17 residues. This table comes from immunoSEQ multiplex PCR, and its TCRdb copy is limited to in-frame clones, with some not included. The sample includes approximately 170,000 clones, around 90% of them seen just once. The rearrangement joins TRBV5-6 to TRBJ1-5; perhaps TRBD1 as D (5 bases). The receptor was derived from a woman between 50 and 59 years old with renal cell carcinoma. This material consisted of blood, taken from a patient whose treatment included radiotherapy and nephrectomy. This CDR3 is CASSFSGTRGSNQPQHF. CDR3 bases: TGTGCCAGCAGCTTTTCCGGGACCCGAGGGAGCAACCAGCCCCAGCATTTT.